This T cell receptor (beta chain) originates from a study of T cells after yellow fever vaccination. Across the study: Researchers used SMART-Seq v4 Ultra Low Input to prepare fractions that had low cell numbers.

Trimming cost V 7 bases and J 0 bases, with 12 bases left between them. This CDR3 has 14 residues. In germline, CDR1 is MDHEN, CDR2 SYDVKM. TCRdb redid the calling of the 5' RACE reads with MiXCR, one entry per CDR3 protein. The repertoire holds around 300,000 distinct CDR3 sequences, over 3.5% seen once, with just under 20% in the top ten. This clonotype was recorded many times. V usage is TRBV28 and J usage is TRBJ1-1; D gene unclear. The source of this sequence is a man aged 18 to 35 who received the YFV17D yellow fever vaccine. The sample consisted of PBMCs, taken 15 days after the yellow fever booster vaccination. This CDR3 is CASNAGSVNTEAFF. As DNA, the CDR3 is TGTGCCAGCAACGCTGGGTCTGTGAACACTGAAGCTTTCTTT.